Given below is one T cell receptor (beta chain) in context. Germline CDR1 reads KGHSH; CDR2 reads LQKENI. There are 14 residues in the CDR3. The junction had 5 bases not matched to a gene; V was cut back by 3 bases and J by 4 bases. This entry comes from a study of blood T cell repertoires in COVID-19. Produced via immunoSEQ multiplex PCR; TCRdb's table is partial and in-frame only. This table has around 310,000 clones, around 90% appearing once. The sequencing sample was made of peripheral blood. This receptor was taken from a woman aged 40 to 50 with COVID-19, enrolled during active disease. The chain has TRBV18 and TRBJ1-2; 7 bases map to TRBD1. CDR3 in DNA: TGTGCCAGCTCACCGGGACAGACTTTCTATGGCTACACCTTC. Its translation: CASSPGQTFYGYTF.